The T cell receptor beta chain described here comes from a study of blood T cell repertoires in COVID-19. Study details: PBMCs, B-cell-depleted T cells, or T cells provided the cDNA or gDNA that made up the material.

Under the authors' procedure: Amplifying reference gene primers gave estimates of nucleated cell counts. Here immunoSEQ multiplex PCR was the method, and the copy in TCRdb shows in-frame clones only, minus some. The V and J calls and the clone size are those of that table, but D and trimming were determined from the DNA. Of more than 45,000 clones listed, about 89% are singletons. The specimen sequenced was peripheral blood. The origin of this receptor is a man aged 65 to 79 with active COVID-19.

In DNA, the CDR3 is TGTGCCAGCAGCCGAGGGCTTAACAGGGGGCAGAACTATGGCTACACCTTC. It yields the protein CASSRGLNRGQNYGYTF. V gene TRBV6-6 combines with J gene TRBJ1-2; 9 positions match TRBD1. Trimming at V came to 6 bases and at J to 2 bases, leaving 13 bases not matched to a gene. In germline, CDR1 is MNHNY, CDR2 SVGAGI (reference sequence). The CDR3 contains 17 residues.